What follows are 27 T cell receptor beta chains derived from one specimen sequenced in a study of T cells in narcolepsy. Some clones are missing from TCRdb's copy, which holds only in-frame ones; the method was immunoSEQ multiplex PCR. The table records 23,000 or so clones, 84% of them present only once. The material sequenced was CD45RA- memory CD4+ T cells from PBMCs. The source is a human donor with narcolepsy.

As for this clone: Germline and junction disagree at one end, which may indicate a read error. The V gene is TRBV4-3, the J gene TRBJ2-3; D remains unclear. This CDR3 is 16 amino acids long. CDR1 is LGHNA, CDR2 YSLEER, per germline. CDR3 coding DNA: TGCGCCAGCAGCCAAGCCACAGATACGCAGTATTCAGAATACCATTTT. Its protein product is CASSQATDTQYSEYHF.

The rearrangement uses TRBV29-1 and TRBJ1-1; unclear D gene. This CDR3 spans 13 amino acids. Germline V gives CDR1 SQVTM, CDR2 ANQGSEA. V was clipped by 7 bases and J by 0 bases, with 12 bases between them. CDR3 sequence: CSGKRNMNTEAFF. The CDR3, as DNA: TGCAGCGGTAAACGAAATATGAACACTGAAGCTTTCTTT.

CDR3 bases: TGTGCCAGCAGCTTAGGTGGCGGGCACCCTGGGTACAATGAGCAGTTCTTC. It encodes CASSLGGGHPGYNEQFF. J is TRBJ2-1 and V is TRBV7-6, with D possibly TRBD2 on 5 matching bases. The CDR3 sequence is 17 residues long. Per the germline V gene, CDR1 is SGHVS and CDR2 is FNYEAQ. The V end lost 1 base, the J end lost 4 bases, and 17 bases lay between the germline ends.

The chain recombines TRBV18 with TRBJ2-1; D might be TRBD1 or TRBD2, each matching 5 bases. Trimming pared 3 bases from V and 5 bases from J, leaving 14 bases between. The CDR3 runs 15 residues. Germline CDR1 KGHSH, CDR2 LQKENI. The CDR3 DNA follows: TGTGCCAGCTCACCGAGAGGGGCAGGTAACAATGAGCAGTTCTTC. Encoded protein: CASSPRGAGNNEQFF.

The chain carries TRBV2 and TRBJ1-1, with 9 bases lining up with TRBD1. The trim removed 6 bases at V and 0 bases at J, leaving 17 bases unmatched. CDR1 SNHLY and CDR2 FYNNEI come from the germline V gene. CDR3 size: 19 residues. CDR3 DNA: TGTGCCAGCAGCGCAATCCGCGCCGGGACAGGGAACATGAACACTGAAGCTTTCTTT. It translates to CASSAIRAGTGNMNTEAFF. Drawing the rest from reference TRBV2 and TRBJ1-1, the complete variable domain is EPEVTQTPSHQVTQMGQEVILRCVPISNHLYFYWYRQILGQKVEFLVSFYNNEISEKSEIFDDQFSVERPDGSNFTLKIRSTKLEDSAMYFCASSAIRAGTGNMNTEAFFGQGTRLTVV.

The CDR3 region is CASSRMPPGTGVGETQYF. DNA of the CDR3: TGTGCCAGCAGCCGAATGCCCCCGGGGACAGGGGTGGGAGAGACCCAGTACTTC. V and J are TRBV14 and TRBJ2-5; 10 positions agree with TRBD1. Per germline, CDR1 SGHDN and CDR2 FVKESK. The CDR3 contains 18 residues. With 4 bases clipped from V and 4 bases from J, the junction kept 15 bases outside the gene matches.

The rearrangement links TRBV14 to TRBJ1-2, with unresolved D. The germline CDR1 and CDR2 sequences are SGHDN and FVKESK. CDR3 size: 17 residues. V was trimmed by 8 bases and J by 1 base, leaving 23 bases between them. The CDR3 is CASSKRGLRAGNYGYTF. The DNA for the CDR3 is TGTGCCAGCTCTAAGAGAGGGCTCCGGGCTGGTAACTATGGCTACACCTTC.

This clone was found a few times. The chain joins TRBV6-4 to TRBJ1-1; weak D call: TRBD1 (5 bases). Per germline, CDR1 MRHNA and CDR2 SNTAGT. Deletions cut 5 bases from V and 4 bases from J, with 14 bases between. The CDR3 spans 14 residues. CDR3: CASSPRGTITEAFF. The DNA of the CDR3 is TGTGCCAGCAGTCCCCGGGGGACGATCACTGAAGCTTTCTTT.

The V call is TRBV29-1, the J call TRBJ2-5; 7 bases fit TRBD2. CDR3 length: 12 amino acids. V lost 5 bases and J lost 4; bases outside the gene matches: 4. Germline-derived CDR1 and CDR2 are SQVTM and ANQGSEA. CDR3 loop: CSVRLAGETQYF. The CDR3, as DNA: TGCAGCGTTCGACTAGCAGGAGAGACCCAGTACTTC.

This clone was found once. The chain uses TRBV27 and TRBJ2-3, with 10 nucleotides matching TRBD2. After removal of 5 bases from V and 10 bases from J, the junction contained 12 bases not matched to a gene. Per germline, CDR1 MNHEY and CDR2 SMNVEV (reference sequence). The CDR3 runs 15 residues. This CDR3 reads CASSGPLAGEGAQYF. The DNA of the CDR3 is TGTGCCAGCAGTGGCCCCCTAGCGGGAGAAGGAGCGCAGTATTTT.

This sequence joins TRBV27 and TRBJ2-3, with 7 bases aligning to TRBD2. Per germline, CDR1 MNHEY and CDR2 SMNVEV (reference sequence). J was trimmed by 2 bases and V by 10 bases; bases with no gene match: 6. This CDR3 is built from 13 residues. CDR3 in amino acids: CATWGGVTDTQYF. In DNA, the CDR3 is TGTGCCACCTGGGGGGGGGTCACAGATACGCAGTATTTT.

V usage is TRBV5-1 and J usage is TRBJ2-1, with 12 bases that match TRBD2. There are 17 residues in the CDR3. The junction had 12 bases not matched to a gene; V was cut back by 4 bases and J by 7 bases. Germline V gene sequence: CDR1 SGHRS, CDR2 YFSETQ. CDR3 DNA: TGCGCCAGCAGCCGGACTAGCGGGACCCGACAGTGGAATGAGCAGTTCTTC. It translates to CASSRTSGTRQWNEQFF. Full variable domain (remainder filled in from reference TRBV5-1 and TRBJ2-1): KAGVTQTPRYLIKTRGQQVTLSCSPISGHRSVSWYQQTPGQGLQFLFEYFSETQRNKGNFPGRFSGRQFSNSRSEMNVSTLELGDSALYLCASSRTSGTRQWNEQFFGPGTRLTVL.

The V gene is TRBV5-4, the J gene TRBJ2-1, with 12 bases matching TRBD2. The CDR3 consists of 16 residues. Germline CDR1 and CDR2: SGHNT and YYREEE (reference sequence). V lost 4 bases and J lost 9; bases outside the gene matches: 11. Here the CDR3 reads CASSPLAGGTFGEQFF. The CDR3 coding sequence is TGTGCCAGCAGCCCCCTAGCGGGAGGGACCTTCGGTGAGCAGTTCTTC.

CDR3 sequence (DNA): TGTGCCAGCAGTTCAGGACAGGGCAATCAGCCCCAGCATTTT. Translating it yields CASSSGQGNQPQHF. V is TRBV7-2 and J is TRBJ1-5; 7 bases fit TRBD1. V was clipped by 6 bases and J by 2 bases; unmatched bases: 4. This CDR3 region has 14 residues. Germline V lookup: CDR1 SGHTA, CDR2 FQGNSA.

The V call is TRBV28, the J call TRBJ1-3, with 8 bases matching TRBD1. Trimming at V came to 3 bases and at J to 0 bases, leaving 4 bases not matched to a gene. Germline lookup yields CDR1 MDHEN and CDR2 SYDVKM. CDR3 size: 16 residues. CDR3 loop: CASSLTGVFSGNTIYF. The CDR3 DNA follows: TGTGCCAGCAGTTTGACAGGGGTCTTCTCTGGAAACACCATATATTTT.

The gene calls are TRBV28 and TRBJ2-3; 7 bases match TRBD2. This CDR3 region has 11 residues. CDR1 and CDR2 (germline): MDHEN, SYDVKM. V was pared by 10 bases and J by 8 bases, with 6 bases of the junction left unmatched. As DNA, the CDR3 is TGTGCCATCGACAGCGGGATTACGCAGTATTTT. Its protein product is CAIDSGITQYF.

DNA for the CDR3: TGTGCCAGTAGTATCCAGGCGTCGTTGACTAGCGGGAGTGGAGAGCAGTACTTC. It encodes CASSIQASLTSGSGEQYF. The V gene is TRBV19, the J gene TRBJ2-7; 12 bases fit TRBD2. The CDR3 has 18 amino acids. Germline V gene lookup returns CDR1 LNHDA and CDR2 SQIVND (reference sequence). Germline trimming cut 3 bases from V and 7 bases from J; bases unmatched to any gene: 16.

This clone was counted a single time. The genes are TRBV4-3 and TRBJ2-2, with 8 bases fitting TRBD1. V dropped 2 bases and J dropped 5; count of bases not matched to a gene: 4. Germline V CDR1 and CDR2: LGHNA, YSLEER. This CDR3 comprises 15 residues. This chain's CDR3 is CASSQNDRGTGELFF. The CDR3 coding sequence is TGCGCCAGCAGCCAAAACGACAGGGGAACCGGGGAGCTGTTTTTT.

The chain carries TRBV9 and TRBJ2-6, with D possibly being TRBD2 (5 bases). CDR1 is SGDLS and CDR2 is YYNGEE in the germline V gene. Trimming stripped 3 bases from V and 12 bases from J, with 13 bases between. The CDR3 loop spans 13 amino acids. CDR3 loop: CASSAHGGAVLTF. CDR3 coding DNA: TGTGCCAGCAGCGCCCATGGAGGAGCCGTCCTGACTTTC.

The chain uses TRBV7-2 and TRBJ1-4; D is unresolved. The CDR3 totals 14 residues. Germline V CDR1 and CDR2: SGHTA, FQGNSA. The ends were cut back, 3 bases at V and 7 bases at J, with 12 bases in the middle. The CDR3 nucleotides are TGTGCCAGCAGCTTGACAATACGGGTTGAAAAACTGTTTTTT. Translating gives CASSLTIRVEKLFF.

V gene TRBV7-8 combines with J gene TRBJ2-1; 12 bases align to TRBD1. V trimming: 5 bases; J trimming: 9 bases; junction bases outside the gene matches: 11. The CDR3 has 16 residues. Germline values: CDR1 SGHVS, CDR2 FQNEAQ. The CDR3 region is CASSPRGDRGPSEQFF. CDR3 coding DNA: TGTGCCAGCAGCCCCCGGGGGGACAGGGGGCCAAGTGAGCAGTTCTTC.

The rearrangement joins TRBV14 to TRBJ1-1; D gene ambiguous. The V gene's germline CDR1 is SGHDN and CDR2 FVKESK. The CDR3 is 13 residues long. V was pared by 1 base and J by 1 base, with 4 bases between. CDR3 in DNA: TGTGCCAGCAGCCAAGCTGCGAACACTGAAGCTTTCTTT. This translates into CASSQAANTEAFF.

This clone showed up just a few times. CDR3 in amino acids: CASSLASSLADTDTQYF. The CDR3 DNA follows: TGCGCCAGCAGCTTGGCCTCGTCACTAGCAGATACAGATACGCAGTATTTT. The chain employs TRBV5-1 and TRBJ2-3, with TRBD2 as a possible D gene (6 bases). V was shortened by 0 bases and J by 3 bases, with 17 bases between the two germline ends. In germline, CDR1 is SGHRS, CDR2 YFSETQ. The CDR3 spans 17 residues.

The chain carries TRBV7-8 and TRBJ1-5; D is unclear. Germline loops: CDR1 SGHVS, CDR2 FQNEAQ. The V end was cut by 0 bases, the J end by 4 bases, with 7 bases between. The CDR3 runs 14 residues. CDR3 coding DNA: TGTGCCAGCAGCTTAGCGACGGAGAATCAGCCCCAGCATTTT. Protein product: CASSLATENQPQHF.

The chain is built from TRBV29-1 and TRBJ2-7; 10 nucleotides agree with TRBD2. The germline V gene encodes CDR1 SQVTM and CDR2 ANQGSEA. V shed 0 bases, J shed 0 bases, and the junction held 5 bases outside the gene matches. The CDR3 covers 16 residues. The DNA for the CDR3 is TGCAGCGTTGAAGAGGCACTAGCGGGGCCCTCCTACGAGCAGTACTTC. Protein product: CSVEEALAGPSYEQYF.

The chain combines TRBV6-5 with TRBJ2-7; unclear D gene. The length of the CDR3 is 11 residues. V lost 5 bases, J lost 2 bases, and 4 bases lay in between. Germline CDR1 MNHEY, CDR2 SVGAGI. For the CDR3, the DNA is TGTGCCAGCAGTCCTGCCTACGAGCAGTACTTC. Amino acid sequence: CASSPAYEQYF.

The chain has TRBV10-1 and TRBJ2-7, with D perhaps matching TRBD1 (5 bases). The CDR3 has 15 amino acids. Trimming pared 0 bases from V and 6 bases from J, leaving 15 bases between. Per the germline V gene, CDR1 is WNHNN and CDR2 is SYGVQD (reference sequence). In DNA, the CDR3 is TGCGCCAGCAGTGAGTCGATTGGCCAGGGAACCGAGCAGTACTTC. It encodes CASSESIGQGTEQYF.